This record looks at one T cell receptor beta chain sequence and its context. What it recognizes is unknown. This sample was included in a study of CD4 T cells in relation to SARS-CoV-2 and coronaviruses. Study-wide points: Crossreactivity was assessed only for spike protein, not other viral proteins.

Naive and memory CD4+ T cells came from enriched cryopreserved PBMCs. Sorted naive or memory CD4+ cells met CEF peptides for 10 days. The V gene's germline CDR1 is LNHDA and CDR2 SQIVND (reference sequence). V was pared by 10 bases and J by 4 bases, with 4 bases of the junction left unmatched. The CDR3 is made up of 12 amino acids. Survey-level TCR-beta sequencing used DNA from CEF-cultured naive and memory CD4+ T cells. This table comes from immunoSEQ multiplex PCR, and its TCRdb copy is limited to in-frame clones, with some not included. The sample contains about 40,000 clones, under 90% of which appear only once.

The chain recombines TRBV19 with TRBJ2-1, with TRBD1 matching 7 bases. Material for sequencing was naive CD4+ T cells from PBMCs, cultured in vitro. The subset is: naive CD4+ T cells isolated by negative enrichment. This sequence originates from an adult with COVID-19. As DNA, the CDR3 is TGTGCCACCAGGGGGATGTACAATGAGCAGTTCTTC. Encoded protein: CATRGMYNEQFF. Full variable domain (remainder filled in from reference TRBV19 and TRBJ2-1): DGGITQSPKYLFRKEGQNVTLSCEQNLNHDAMYWYRQDPGQGLRLIYYSQIVNDFQKGDIAEGYSVSREKKESFPLTVTSAQKNPTAFYLCATRGMYNEQFFGPGTRLTVL.